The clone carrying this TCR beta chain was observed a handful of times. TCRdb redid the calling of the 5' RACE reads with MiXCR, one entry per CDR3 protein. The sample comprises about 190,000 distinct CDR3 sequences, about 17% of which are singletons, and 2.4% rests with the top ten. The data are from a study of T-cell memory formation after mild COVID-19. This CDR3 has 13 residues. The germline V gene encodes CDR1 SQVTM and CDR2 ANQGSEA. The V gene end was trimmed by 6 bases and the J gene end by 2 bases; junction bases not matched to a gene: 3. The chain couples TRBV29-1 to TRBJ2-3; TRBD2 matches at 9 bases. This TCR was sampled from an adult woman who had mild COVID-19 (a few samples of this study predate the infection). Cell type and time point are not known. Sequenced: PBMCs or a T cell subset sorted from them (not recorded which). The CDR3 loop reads CSVRGGATDTQYF. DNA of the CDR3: TGCAGCGTCCGCGGGGGGGCCACAGATACGCAGTATTTT.